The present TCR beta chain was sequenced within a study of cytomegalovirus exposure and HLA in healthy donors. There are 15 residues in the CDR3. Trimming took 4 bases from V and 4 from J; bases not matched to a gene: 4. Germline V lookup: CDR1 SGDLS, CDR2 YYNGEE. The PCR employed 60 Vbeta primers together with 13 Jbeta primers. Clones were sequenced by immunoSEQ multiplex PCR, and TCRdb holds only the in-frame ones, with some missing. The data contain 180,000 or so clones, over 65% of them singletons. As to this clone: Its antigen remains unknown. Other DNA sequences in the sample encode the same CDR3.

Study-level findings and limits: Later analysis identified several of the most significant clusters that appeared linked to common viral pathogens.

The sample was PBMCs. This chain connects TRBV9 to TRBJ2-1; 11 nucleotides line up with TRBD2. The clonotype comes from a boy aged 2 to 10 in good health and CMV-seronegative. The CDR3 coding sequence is TGTGCCAGCAGCCTTACTAGCGGGGGTTACAATGAGCAGTTCTTC. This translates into CASSLTSGGYNEQFF. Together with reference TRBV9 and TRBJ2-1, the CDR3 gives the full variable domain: DSGVTQTPKHLITATGQRVTLRCSPRSGDLSVYWYQQSLDQGLQFLIQYYNGEERAKGNILERFSAQQFPDLHSELNLSSLELGDSALYFCASSLTSGGYNEQFFGPGTRLTVL.